One sample yielded the 6 T cell receptor beta chains listed below, sequenced in a study of T-cell memory formation after mild COVID-19. A single record per CDR3 protein comes from TCRdb applying MiXCR to the 5' RACE reads. The sample records under 450,000 distinct CDR3 sequences, about a quarter being singletons. Sequenced input: PBMCs or a T cell subset sorted from them (not recorded which). The receptors derive from an adult woman who had mild COVID-19 (a few samples of this study predate the infection). Cell type and time point are not known.

This clonotype was detected ten times or more. The rearrangement uses TRBV20-1 and TRBJ2-3; D unresolved. The CDR3 runs 11 residues. Germline values: CDR1 DFQATT, CDR2 SNEGSKA (reference sequence). Trimming took off 6 bases at V and 5 bases at J, with 9 bases between the two ends. CDR3 DNA: TGCAGTGCCGCCTCGGGAGATACGCAGTATTTT. Translated: CSAASGDTQYF.

The J gene is TRBJ2-3, the V gene TRBV5-1, with D tentatively TRBD1 (6 bases). With 0 bases removed from V and 4 bases from J, the gap between germline ends came to 12 bases. Germline values: CDR1 SGHRS, CDR2 YFSETQ. CDR3 length: 15 amino acids. Written as DNA, the CDR3 is TGCGCCAGCAGCTTGGAGGGGGTCTGGGCAGATACGCAGTATTTT. Protein sequence: CASSLEGVWADTQYF.

In this sample, this clonotype turned up a few times. The chain recombines TRBV7-9 with TRBJ1-5; no clear D gene. Germline V CDR1 and CDR2: SEHNR, FQNEAQ (reference sequence). The ends were cut back, 7 bases at V and 1 base at J, with 11 bases in the middle. The CDR3 is made up of 14 amino acids. The CDR3 sequence is CASTTTDSNQPQHF. In nucleotides, the CDR3 is TGTGCCAGCACCACTACAGACAGCAATCAGCCCCAGCATTTT.

This clonotype has a count of ten or more. This chain links TRBV7-2 with TRBJ2-1; 9 bases line up with TRBD2. This CDR3 is built from 15 residues. The V gene's germline CDR1 is SGHTA and CDR2 FQGNSA. V dropped 6 bases and J dropped 2; count of bases not matched to a gene: 5. In DNA, the CDR3 is TGTGCCAGCAGTCCAGCGGGAGGTGCCTACAATGAGCAGTTCTTC. Translated: CASSPAGGAYNEQFF.

This clonotype has a handful of counts. This chain links TRBV7-2 with TRBJ2-1; D not resolved. The V gene's germline CDR1 is SGHTA and CDR2 FQGNSA. With 5 bases removed from V and 9 bases from J, the gap between germline ends came to 14 bases. The CDR3 sequence is 13 residues long. The CDR3 loop is CASSPSFRAEQFF. DNA of the CDR3: TGTGCCAGCAGCCCTAGTTTCCGTGCTGAGCAGTTCTTC.

The chain recombines TRBV7-2 with TRBJ2-3, with TRBD2 matching over 8 bases. Germline assignment: CDR1 SGHTA and CDR2 FQGNSA. Trimming cost V 5 bases and J 8 bases; bases outside gene matches: 3. The CDR3 is made up of 12 amino acids. The CDR3 region is CASSPAGVTQYF. The DNA for the CDR3 is TGTGCCAGCAGCCCAGCGGGGGTTACGCAGTATTTT.